These 24 T cell receptor beta chains share one sample of origin, sequenced in a study of T cells after yellow fever vaccination. TCRdb used MiXCR to reprocess the 5' RACE reads, holding one entry per CDR3 protein. Seen here are 400,000 to 650,000 distinct CDR3 sequences, just over 20% observed once, and the top ten hold roughly a sixth. The sample here was PBMCs, taken approximately 22 days after the first yellow fever vaccination. All receptors derive from a man aged 18 to 30 who received the YFV17D yellow fever vaccine.

The rearrangement joins TRBV13 to TRBJ2-3, with D tentatively TRBD2 (6 bases). The CDR3 spans 13 residues. Germline CDR1 reads PRHDT; CDR2 reads FYEKMQ (reference sequence). Trimming left V 4 bases short and J 5 bases short, with 10 bases between. The CDR3 DNA reads TGTGCCAGCAGCTCCGGGGGAGAAGATACGCAGTATTTT. Amino acids: CASSSGGEDTQYF.

This clonotype was picked up a small number of times. The J gene is TRBJ1-1, the V gene TRBV5-1, with D perhaps matching TRBD1 (5 bases). This CDR3 has 15 amino acids. V lost 9 bases and J lost 11, with 29 bases in between. CDR1 is SGHRS and CDR2 is YFSETQ in the germline V gene. CDR3 DNA sequence: TGCGCCACCCACGCTCGGGGGGGACTAGGAGTCGGGGCTTTCTTT. It yields the protein CATHARGGLGVGAFF.

This clonotype was observed a few times. This chain joins TRBV12-3 or TRBV12-4 and TRBJ1-4, with TRBD1 identical over 11 bases. With V trimmed by 6 bases and J by 4 bases, 10 bases remained unmatched. This CDR3 spans 17 amino acids. DNA for the CDR3: TGTGCCAGCAGCCCCCGCGGACAGGGGGCGCGTAATGAAAAACTGTTTTTT. It translates to CASSPRGQGARNEKLFF.

V and J are TRBV4-3 and TRBJ1-1, with D possibly matching TRBD1 (5 bases). Trimming left V 0 bases short and J 4 bases short, with 12 bases between. Per germline, CDR1 LGHNA and CDR2 YSLEER. CDR3 length: 15 residues. CDR3 sequence: CASSQDRMGGTEAFF. As DNA, the CDR3 is TGCGCCAGCAGCCAAGATCGCATGGGGGGCACTGAAGCTTTCTTT.

This clonotype was observed a few times. The chain uses TRBV25-1 and TRBJ2-7; 8 nucleotides line up with TRBD1. The germline V gene has CDR1 MGHDK and CDR2 SYGVNS. Unmatched junction bases numbered 20, after V lost 6 bases and J lost 4 bases. CDR3 length equals 18 residues. CDR3 in DNA: TGTGCCAGCAGCCGGAACAGGGGGGATTTTTGGCTCGGGTACGAGCAGTACTTC. Amino acid sequence: CASSRNRGDFWLGYEQYF.

J is TRBJ1-6 and V is TRBV6-2 or TRBV6-3; D gene ambiguous. V lost 7 bases, J lost 12 bases, and 16 bases lay in between. The CDR3 has 13 amino acids. Germline V gene lookup returns CDR1 MNHEY and CDR2 SVGEGT. CDR3 loop: CASTPWSSGPLHF. The CDR3 nucleotides are TGTGCCAGCACCCCGTGGAGTTCGGGACCCCTCCACTTT.

A note on this clonotype: A much bigger clone sits one base away, suggesting this may be a read error. V is TRBV27 and J is TRBJ2-2; D is unresolved. Germline V gene data show CDR1 as MNHEY and CDR2 as SMNVEV (reference sequence). CDR3 length equals 15 residues. V shed 0 bases and J shed 4 bases, with 9 bases lying between them. The CDR3 spells CASSLSLPRTGELFF. CDR3 coding DNA: TGTGCCAGCAGTTTATCGCTTCCTCGCACCGGGGAGCTGTTTTTT.

V gene TRBV4-3 combines with J gene TRBJ2-2; the match to TRBD1 covers 10 bases. Germline V gene lookup returns CDR1 LGHNA and CDR2 YSLEER. The J segment lost 6 bases and the V segment lost 5 bases, leaving 6 bases of the junction unmatched. This CDR3 is built from 15 residues. The CDR3 DNA follows: TGCGCCAGCAGCTATGAGGACAGGGGGGCCGGGGAGCTGTTTTTT. As protein: CASSYEDRGAGELFF.

This clonotype was counted a few times. V is TRBV7-6 and J is TRBJ1-1; D gene ambiguous. This CDR3 contains 16 residues. Germline V gene sequence: CDR1 SGHVS, CDR2 FNYEAQ. V shed 2 bases and J shed 0 bases, with 13 bases lying between them. This CDR3 reads CASSLSQSLMNTEAFF. The CDR3 DNA reads TGTGCCAGCAGCTTAAGTCAGAGTCTTATGAACACTGAAGCTTTCTTT.

The chain carries TRBV6-2 or TRBV6-3 and TRBJ2-7; the D gene is possibly TRBD1 (6 bases). V was trimmed by 7 bases and J by 2 bases, leaving 15 bases between them. The CDR3 covers 14 residues. Germline values: CDR1 MNHEY, CDR2 SVGEGT. The CDR3 here is CASTEEGGTYEQYF. The CDR3 DNA follows: TGTGCCAGCACCGAGGAAGGGGGAACCTACGAGCAGTACTTC.

This clonotype was recorded a few times. V is TRBV18 and J is TRBJ2-1, with 7 bases aligning to TRBD1. Germline V gene sequence: CDR1 KGHSH, CDR2 LQKENI. With V trimmed by 0 bases and J by 6 bases, 2 bases remained unmatched. CDR3 length equals 14 residues. In nucleotides, the CDR3 is TGTGCCAGCTCACCACCTTACAGGGGCAATGAGCAGTTCTTC. Protein sequence: CASSPPYRGNEQFF.

This clonotype appeared a few times. The CDR3 region is CSVEEQDRGYGYTF. DNA for the CDR3: TGCAGCGTTGAAGAACAGGACAGGGGATATGGCTACACCTTC. The chain has TRBV29-1 and TRBJ1-2, with TRBD1 identical over 9 bases. Per germline, CDR1 SQVTM and CDR2 ANQGSEA. The CDR3 extends over 14 amino acids. After removal of 0 bases from V and 5 bases from J, the junction contained 4 bases not matched to a gene.

This clonotype was detected only a few times. The rearrangement uses TRBV6-5 and TRBJ2-7; no clear D. CDR1 is MNHEY, CDR2 SVGAGI, per germline. V was clipped by 3 bases and J by 1 base, with 10 bases between them. The CDR3 consists of 14 residues. This CDR3 reads CASSYTETSYEQYF. As DNA, the CDR3 is TGTGCCAGCAGTTATACGGAAACTTCCTACGAGCAGTACTTC.

The V and J genes are TRBV6-4 and TRBJ2-1; 11 bases agree with TRBD2. Germline V gene lookup returns CDR1 MRHNA and CDR2 SNTAGT. Trimming at V came to 2 bases and at J to 9 bases, leaving 6 bases not matched to a gene. The CDR3 is 15 residues long. The CDR3 region is CASSDQTSGAIEQFF. The DNA of the CDR3 is TGTGCCAGCAGTGACCAGACTAGCGGGGCAATTGAGCAGTTCTTC.

The chain links TRBV2 to TRBJ2-5, with 8 positions matching TRBD1. Germline V lookup: CDR1 SNHLY, CDR2 FYNNEI. The CDR3 consists of 11 residues. The V segment lost 9 bases and the J segment 5 bases; nucleotides outside the gene matches: 2. CDR3 protein: CASGQGETQYF. The CDR3 DNA reads as TGTGCCAGTGGACAGGGCGAGACCCAGTACTTC.

The V call is TRBV10-2, the J call TRBJ2-7, with 10 bases identical to TRBD1. CDR3 length: 15 amino acids. Losses at the gene ends were 10 bases for V and 0 bases for J; bases not matched to a gene: 9. Germline values: CDR1 WSHSY, CDR2 SAAADI. The CDR3: CATRTGGLSSYEQYF. In DNA, the CDR3 is TGCGCCACCCGGACAGGGGGACTTAGCTCCTACGAGCAGTACTTC.

This clonotype has ten or more counts. The CDR3 DNA reads TGCAGCGTACGCATCCTGGGGGTCACAGATACGCAGTATTTT. This sequence encodes CSVRILGVTDTQYF. The rearrangement joins TRBV29-1 to TRBJ2-3; D tentatively reads TRBD1 or TRBD2 (5 bases each). V was pared by 6 bases and J by 2 bases, with 15 bases between. The CDR3 spans 14 residues. Germline values: CDR1 SQVTM, CDR2 ANQGSEA.

J is TRBJ2-7 and V is TRBV7-9; 9 nucleotides agree with TRBD1. The trim removed 4 bases at V and 3 bases at J, leaving 10 bases unmatched. The CDR3 is 16 amino acids. Germline values: CDR1 SEHNR, CDR2 FQNEAQ (reference sequence). The CDR3 loop is CASSSINGTGIYEQYF. The CDR3 region has the DNA TGTGCCAGCAGCTCCATTAACGGGACAGGGATCTACGAGCAGTACTTC.

V gene TRBV5-8 combines with J gene TRBJ1-4, with TRBD1 as a possible D gene (5 bases). With 5 bases removed from V and 6 bases from J, the gap between germline ends came to 14 bases. CDR1 is SGHTS, CDR2 YDEGEE, per germline. The CDR3 length is 14 residues. The CDR3 loop is CASRRDGGYEKLFF. CDR3 bases: TGTGCCAGCAGGAGGGACGGTGGATATGAAAAACTGTTTTTT.

This clonotype was detected ten times or more. The rearrangement links TRBV10-2 to TRBJ1-5; 7 nucleotides agree with TRBD1. J gave up 2 bases and V 8 bases, and 6 bases lay outside the gene matches. Germline assignment: CDR1 WSHSY and CDR2 SAAADI. This CDR3 is built from 14 residues. CDR3 region: CASGRGHGNQPQHF. CDR3 bases: TGCGCCAGCGGAAGGGGGCACGGCAATCAGCCCCAGCATTTT.

J is TRBJ2-1 and V is TRBV5-1; D could derive from TRBD1 or TRBD2 (5 bases each). The CDR3 runs 14 residues. Germline V CDR1 and CDR2: SGHRS, YFSETQ. Deletions cut 0 bases from V and 7 bases from J, with 11 bases between. As DNA, the CDR3 is TGCGCCAGCAGCTTGGCCGGGACCCTAAATGAGCAGTTCTTC. It is translated as CASSLAGTLNEQFF.

This clonotype occurred a few times. The chain is built from TRBV18 and TRBJ2-2; D unclear. The V gene lost 3 bases and the J gene lost 3 bases, with 14 bases spanning the gap. CDR1 and CDR2 from the germline V gene are KGHSH and LQKENI. This CDR3 contains 16 residues. CDR3 sequence: CASSPFTAGDTGELFF. The CDR3 bases are TGTGCCAGCTCACCGTTCACGGCCGGAGACACCGGGGAGCTGTTTTTT.

In this sample, this clonotype turned up many times. The genes are TRBV29-1 and TRBJ1-1, with 7 bases that match TRBD1. Germline CDR1 is SQVTM and CDR2 is ANQGSEA. Trimming removed 6 bases from V and 5 bases from J; junction bases left unmatched: 6. The CDR3 totals 12 residues. CDR3 sequence: CSVNRGGTEAFF. The CDR3 DNA reads as TGCAGCGTAAACAGGGGTGGGACTGAAGCTTTCTTT.

This clonotype was recorded a few times. V is TRBV11-2 and J is TRBJ2-5; D gene ambiguous. V lost 8 bases, J lost 2 bases, and 18 bases lay in between. Germline V lookup: CDR1 SGHAT, CDR2 FQNNGV. CDR3 length equals 15 residues. This CDR3 reads CASASYPGDQETQYF. The CDR3, as DNA: TGTGCCAGCGCCTCGTACCCGGGTGATCAAGAGACCCAGTACTTC.